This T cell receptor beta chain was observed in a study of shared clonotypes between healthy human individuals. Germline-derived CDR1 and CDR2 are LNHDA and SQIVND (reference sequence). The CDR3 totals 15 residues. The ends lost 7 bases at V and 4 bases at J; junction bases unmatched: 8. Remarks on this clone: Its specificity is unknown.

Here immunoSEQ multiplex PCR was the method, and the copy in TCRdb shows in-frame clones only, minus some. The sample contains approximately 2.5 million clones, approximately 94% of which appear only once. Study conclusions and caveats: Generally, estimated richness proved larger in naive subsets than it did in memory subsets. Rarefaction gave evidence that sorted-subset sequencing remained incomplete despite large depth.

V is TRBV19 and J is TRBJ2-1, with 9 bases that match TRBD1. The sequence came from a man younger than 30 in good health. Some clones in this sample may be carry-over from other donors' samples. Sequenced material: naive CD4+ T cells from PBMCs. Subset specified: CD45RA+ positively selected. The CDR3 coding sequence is TGTGCCAGTAAACCGGGACAGGGCCTGTACAATGAGCAGTTCTTC. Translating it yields CASKPGQGLYNEQFF.